Below, 32 T cell receptor beta chains from the same sample are listed, as sequenced in a study of blood T cell repertoires in COVID-19. Data came from immunoSEQ multiplex PCR; TCRdb stores just in-frame clones and leaves some out. The sample lists roughly 330,000 clones; roughly 90% were seen once. Source material: peripheral blood. Source of these receptors: a woman between 50 and 59 years old with active or convalescent COVID-19.

This chain connects TRBV7-8 to TRBJ1-2, with D maybe TRBD1 (5 bases). The CDR3 consists of 14 residues. Trimming removed 1 base at V and 4 bases at J, with 10 bases between. CDR1 is SGHVS, CDR2 FQNEAQ, per germline. CDR3 in amino acids: CASSLEEGPYGYTF. In DNA, the CDR3 is TGTGCCAGCAGCTTAGAGGAGGGGCCCTATGGCTACACCTTC.

V is TRBV6-5 and J is TRBJ2-5, with 8 bases aligning to TRBD1. CDR1 is MNHEY and CDR2 is SVGAGI in the germline V gene. CDR3 size: 15 residues. V shed 2 bases, J shed 0 bases, and the junction held 2 bases outside the gene matches. The CDR3 DNA follows: TGTGCCAGCAGTTACAGGACAGGGAACCAAGAGACCCAGTACTTC. Translation: CASSYRTGNQETQYF.

The chain has TRBV18 and TRBJ1-5; tentative D call: TRBD1 (5 bases). The CDR3 spans 15 residues. Germline CDR1 reads KGHSH; CDR2 reads LQKENI. Between the trimmed V and J ends, which lost 2 bases and 1 base, there was a span of 9 bases. The CDR3 here is CASSPGGGSNQPQHF. CDR3 bases: TGTGCCAGCTCACCAGGTGGGGGGAGCAATCAGCCCCAGCATTTT.

This sequence joins TRBV7-3 and TRBJ1-2; possible D gene TRBD1, 5 bases. This CDR3 spans 16 amino acids. Germline values: CDR1 SGHTA, CDR2 FQGTGA. V shed 4 bases and J shed 8 bases, with 23 bases lying between them. The CDR3 region has the DNA TGTGCCAGCAGCTCAAAGGGACTTCAGGGAAACGACGGCTACACCTTC. It specifies CASSSKGLQGNDGYTF. The full variable domain, in which reference TRBV7-3 and TRBJ1-2 provide the parts outside the CDR3, is GAGVSQTPSNKVTEKGKYVELRCDPISGHTALYWYRQSLGQGPEFLIYFQGTGAADDSGLPNDRFFAVRPEGSVSTLKIQRTERGDSAVYLCASSSKGLQGNDGYTFGSGTRLTVV.

The CDR3: CASAPLYGDSRTNEKLFF. CDR3 bases: TGTGCCAGTGCCCCCTTGTATGGGGACAGCCGAACTAATGAAAAACTGTTTTTT. The chain uses TRBV19 and TRBJ1-4, with 7 bases that match TRBD1. Per the germline V gene, CDR1 is LNHDA and CDR2 is SQIVND (reference sequence). V trimming: 8 bases; J trimming: 1 base; junction bases outside the gene matches: 16. The CDR3 consists of 18 residues.

The J gene is TRBJ2-7, the V gene TRBV6-5, with a tentative D call TRBD2 (5 bases). V was pared by 0 bases and J by 3 bases, with 9 bases between. CDR3 length equals 14 residues. Germline lookup yields CDR1 MNHEY and CDR2 SVGAGI. DNA of the CDR3: TGTGCCAGCAGTTACTCGTCCGGGGTCTACGAGCAGTACTTC. Its translation is CASSYSSGVYEQYF.

V is TRBV6-2 or TRBV6-3 and J is TRBJ2-5; 13 nucleotides agree with TRBD2. Per germline, CDR1 MNHEY and CDR2 SVGEGT. The CDR3 extends over 17 amino acids. After removal of 0 bases from V and 2 bases from J, the junction contained 3 bases not matched to a gene. CDR3 amino acids: CASSYSTSGGPQETQYF. For the CDR3, the DNA is TGTGCCAGCAGTTACTCGACTAGCGGGGGGCCTCAAGAGACCCAGTACTTC.

The table lists this clone with a few counts. The genes are TRBV19 and TRBJ1-2; D is possibly TRBD1 (6 bases). V was clipped by 9 bases and J by 8 bases, with 25 bases between them. This CDR3 contains 15 residues. Germline V lookup: CDR1 LNHDA, CDR2 SQIVND (reference sequence). For the CDR3, the DNA is TGTGCCAGCTCACCGGGGGGCGCGTATTCGGAAGGCTACACCTTC. Translation: CASSPGGAYSEGYTF.

This clone came up once. The V call is TRBV6-2 or TRBV6-3, the J call TRBJ1-5; D unresolved. CDR3 length: 13 residues. CDR1 and CDR2 (germline): MNHEY, SVGEGT. V lost 5 bases and J lost 4, with 9 bases in between. The CDR3 loop is CASSPGRNQPQHF. CDR3 coding DNA: TGTGCCAGCAGTCCGGGGAGGAATCAGCCCCAGCATTTT.

This chain links TRBV15 with TRBJ2-4, with a weak D call TRBD1 (6 bases). The germline CDR1 and CDR2 sequences are LNHNV and YYDKDF (reference sequence). This CDR3 is 15 amino acids long. Trimming pared 0 bases from V and 6 bases from J, leaving 12 bases between. CDR3 bases: TGTGCCACCAGCAGAGATCGGGCAGGGGCAAACATTCAGTACTTC. Translating gives CATSRDRAGANIQYF.

The chain combines TRBV30 with TRBJ2-7; D might be TRBD1 (6 bases). The ends were cut back, 6 bases at V and 0 bases at J, with 12 bases in the middle. The germline V gene encodes CDR1 GTSNPN and CDR2 SVGIG (reference sequence). This CDR3 comprises 13 residues. CDR3 in amino acids: CACYTGSSYEQYF. The DNA for the CDR3 is TGTGCCTGCTACACAGGGAGCTCCTACGAGCAGTACTTC. Filled out from reference TRBV30 and TRBJ2-7, the complete variable domain reads SQTIHQWPATLVQPVGSPLSLECTVEGTSNPNLYWYRQAAGRGLQLLFYSVGIGQISSEVPQNLSASRPQDRQFILSSKKLLLSDSGFYLCACYTGSSYEQYFGPGTRLTVT.

This clone has just a few counts. This sequence joins TRBV19 and TRBJ2-1; no definite D call. The V and J ends lost 5 bases and 0 bases respectively, with 5 bases between them. Per the germline V gene, CDR1 is LNHDA and CDR2 is SQIVND (reference sequence). This CDR3 has 13 amino acids. CDR3 sequence reads: CASSFSSYNEQFF. CDR3 coding DNA: TGTGCCAGTAGTTTTAGCTCCTACAATGAGCAGTTCTTC.

CDR3 nucleotides: TGCGCCAGCCAAATGAACACTGAAGCTTTCTTT. It is translated as CASQMNTEAFF. This chain connects TRBV5-1 to TRBJ1-1; D unclear. This CDR3 contains 11 residues. CDR1 SGHRS and CDR2 YFSETQ come from the germline V gene. The V end lost 7 bases, the J end lost 0 bases, and 4 bases lay between the germline ends.

This sequence joins TRBV19 and TRBJ2-2, with 14 bases identical to TRBD2. Germline assignment: CDR1 LNHDA and CDR2 SQIVND (reference sequence). This CDR3 is 17 amino acids long. Trimming removed 7 bases from V and 3 bases from J; junction bases left unmatched: 7. The CDR3: CASKGTSGSWDTGELFF. CDR3 DNA sequence: TGTGCCAGTAAAGGGACTAGCGGGAGTTGGGACACCGGGGAGCTGTTTTTT.

This chain uses TRBV9 with TRBJ2-3, with 9 positions matching TRBD2. The CDR3 has 14 residues. The junction had 3 bases not matched to a gene; V was cut back by 4 bases and J by 3 bases. Looked up from germline, CDR1 is SGDLS and CDR2 is YYNGEE. CDR3 nucleotide sequence: TGTGCCAGCAGCCTGACTAGCGGTACAGATACGCAGTATTTT. Its translation: CASSLTSGTDTQYF. Together with reference TRBV9 and TRBJ2-3, the CDR3 gives the full variable domain: DSGVTQTPKHLITATGQRVTLRCSPRSGDLSVYWYQQSLDQGLQFLIQYYNGEERAKGNILERFSAQQFPDLHSELNLSSLELGDSALYFCASSLTSGTDTQYFGPGTRLTVL.

V and J are TRBV6-2 or TRBV6-3 and TRBJ2-1; TRBD2 matches at 13 bases. Germline trimming cut 5 bases from V and 1 base from J; bases unmatched to any gene: 5. The CDR3 spans 17 residues. CDR1 is MNHEY and CDR2 is SVGEGT in the germline V gene. CDR3 nucleotides: TGTGCCAGCAGTGGGACTAGCGGGGTTAATTCCTACAATGAGCAGTTCTTC. Translation: CASSGTSGVNSYNEQFF.

V is TRBV7-9 and J is TRBJ1-2, with 7 positions matching TRBD1. The CDR3 totals 13 residues. The germline V gene has CDR1 SEHNR and CDR2 FQNEAQ (reference sequence). The V and J ends lost 4 bases and 8 bases, in that order; junction bases with no gene match: 7. Written as DNA, the CDR3 is TGTGCCAGCAGCTCTATGACAGGGAGAGGCTACACCTTC. Protein product: CASSSMTGRGYTF.

This chain uses TRBV4-3 with TRBJ2-1, with D tentatively TRBD2 (6 bases). The V end was cut by 0 bases, the J end by 4 bases, with 13 bases between. This CDR3 comprises 16 residues. Germline CDR1 reads LGHNA; CDR2 reads YSLEER. The CDR3 DNA reads as TGCGCCAGCAGCCAAGATCGGGCGGGACGTTACAATGAGCAGTTCTTC. As protein: CASSQDRAGRYNEQFF.

The J gene is TRBJ1-6, the V gene TRBV11-2; D is perhaps TRBD1 (6 bases). Germline V gene data show CDR1 as SGHAT and CDR2 as FQNNGV. This CDR3 has 16 residues. Trimming removed 3 bases at V and 1 base at J, with 10 bases between. CDR3 nucleotides: TGTGCCAGCAGCTTTCGGCAGGGGTCCTATAATTCACCCCTCCACTTT. This gives the protein CASSFRQGSYNSPLHF.

The rearrangement joins TRBV19 to TRBJ2-5, with 9 bases lining up with TRBD2. The CDR3 consists of 14 residues. Germline CDR1 reads LNHDA; CDR2 reads SQIVND (reference sequence). Trimming took 4 bases from V and 4 from J; bases not matched to a gene: 4. CDR3 coding DNA: TGTGCCAGTAGTAGACAAGCGGGGGGAGAGACCCAGTACTTC. Translation gives CASSRQAGGETQYF.

Comment on this clone: Compared with germline, one end of the junction differs, possibly owing to a read error. The chain has TRBV4-3 and TRBJ1-6; 7 nucleotides align to TRBD1. The CDR3 length is 16 residues. Per the germline V gene, CDR1 is LGHNA and CDR2 is YSLEER. DNA of the CDR3: TGCGCCAGCAGTCGCTACGGACAGGAGCATAATTCGCCCCTCCACTTT. It yields the protein CASSRYGQEHNSPLHF.

This chain links TRBV13 with TRBJ2-3; D possibly corresponds to TRBD2 (5 bases). V lost 1 base and J 4 bases, leaving 12 bases between the germline ends. Per germline, CDR1 PRHDT and CDR2 FYEKMQ (reference sequence). This CDR3 has 15 residues. The DNA for the CDR3 is TGTGCCAGCAGCTTAGCTGTAGGGAGCGCAGATACGCAGTATTTT. Residues: CASSLAVGSADTQYF.

Concerning this clone: Other nucleotide sequences in the sample specify the same CDR3. The rearrangement links TRBV5-1 to TRBJ2-1; 8 nucleotides agree with TRBD1. V lost 0 bases to trimming and J lost 6 bases; unmatched junction nucleotides: 2. The CDR3 contains 14 residues. The germline V gene encodes CDR1 SGHRS and CDR2 YFSETQ. DNA for the CDR3: TGCGCCAGCAGCTTGGGACAGGGGAGCAATGAGCAGTTCTTC. Translating it yields CASSLGQGSNEQFF.

This clone appeared once. This chain uses TRBV5-1 with TRBJ1-3; D may be TRBD1 (5 bases). Trimming left V 3 bases short and J 0 bases short, with 10 bases between. This CDR3 is 15 amino acids long. Germline-derived CDR1 and CDR2 are SGHRS and YFSETQ. The CDR3 DNA reads TGCGCCAGCAGCTCGGACACCTACTCTGGAAACACCATATATTTT. As protein: CASSSDTYSGNTIYF.

This chain uses TRBV14 with TRBJ2-7; 8 nucleotides line up with TRBD2. The CDR3 is 18 amino acids. Germline assignment: CDR1 SGHDN and CDR2 FVKESK. The V gene end was trimmed by 1 base and the J gene end by 0 bases; junction bases not matched to a gene: 11. CDR3 bases: TGTGCCAGCAGCCAAGTAGTAGCTAGCGGGCCCAGCTCCTACGAGCAGTACTTC. Translation gives CASSQVVASGPSSYEQYF.

V usage is TRBV16 and J usage is TRBJ2-7, with D possibly matching TRBD1 (5 bases). V lost 2 bases and J lost 1, with 12 bases in between. CDR1 and CDR2 from the germline V gene are KGHSY and FQNENV. The length of the CDR3 is 15 residues. CDR3: CASSQTRVLSYEQYF. In nucleotides, the CDR3 is TGTGCCAGCAGCCAAACCAGGGTTCTATCCTACGAGCAGTACTTC.

For the CDR3, the DNA is TGTGCCAGCAGTCCCCGGGACAGGGCGTTAGAAGGCTACACCTTC. Translating gives CASSPRDRALEGYTF. The chain uses TRBV28 and TRBJ1-2, with 9 bases lining up with TRBD1. Germline values: CDR1 MDHEN, CDR2 SYDVKM. The CDR3 runs to 15 residues. Trimming at V came to 5 bases and at J to 8 bases, leaving 12 bases not matched to a gene.

V gene TRBV5-1 combines with J gene TRBJ1-6; 9 nucleotides line up with TRBD1. V shed 5 bases and J 10 bases; nucleotides not matched to a gene: 7. The CDR3 is made up of 14 amino acids. Germline V gene sequence: CDR1 SGHRS, CDR2 YFSETQ. The CDR3 here is CASRPDRGVSPLHF. CDR3 nucleotide sequence: TGCGCCAGCAGACCGGACAGGGGTGTATCACCCCTCCACTTT.

V and J are TRBV6-2 or TRBV6-3 and TRBJ1-1; unclear D gene. Germline CDR1 and CDR2: MNHEY and SVGEGT. This CDR3 region has 13 residues. V was clipped by 2 bases and J by 6 bases, with 10 bases between them. CDR3 loop: CASSYGQVAEAFF. Written as DNA, the CDR3 is TGTGCCAGCAGTTACGGGCAGGTCGCTGAAGCTTTCTTT.

The chain carries TRBV28 and TRBJ2-4, with 8 bases aligning to TRBD2. V lost 6 bases, J lost 4 bases, and 5 bases stayed unmatched. Germline-derived CDR1 and CDR2 are MDHEN and SYDVKM. The CDR3 totals 14 residues. CDR3 loop: CASSATSGKNIQYF. The CDR3 region has the DNA TGTGCCAGCAGCGCTACTAGCGGAAAAAACATTCAGTACTTC.

The chain has TRBV9 and TRBJ1-6, with D hard to call. The CDR3 sequence is 15 residues long. V lost 1 base and J 7 bases, leaving 12 bases between the germline ends. CDR1 is SGDLS and CDR2 is YYNGEE in the germline V gene. CDR3 bases: TGTGCCAGCAGCGTAACTTGGCAGGCAAATTCACCCCTCCACTTT. It encodes CASSVTWQANSPLHF.

The genes are TRBV5-1 and TRBJ1-2; 10 bases map to TRBD1. This CDR3 is built from 16 residues. V gave up 1 base and J gave up 6 bases; unmatched junction bases: 9. The germline V gene encodes CDR1 SGHRS and CDR2 YFSETQ. CDR3 DNA sequence: TGCGCCAGCAGCTTGCTCAACGACAGGGGGCCTAATGGCTACACCTTC. Translation gives CASSLLNDRGPNGYTF.